This TCR beta chain derives from a study of human thymus T cells (dated by TCRdb to 2019 to 2021). In terms of the full investigation: The study characterized TCR alpha and beta repertoires from fewer than 10 infant thymus samples and four related peripheral blood samples. Donor ages ranging from roughly 6 to 244 days were recorded, and 5 or 6 male and two female infants were included in the cohort. Broader findings and caveats from the paper: Usage of V and J gene segments appeared to be biased in both the thymic and the peripheral blood repertoires. On average, thymus samples gave 800,000 or so unique TCRB clonotypes, whereas blood samples gave roughly 84,000. The related research found that thymic TCR repertoires overlapped highly between unrelated individuals.

On this clone: Its cognate antigen has yet to be identified. Per-nucleotide qualities are absent, and no much larger clonotype sits a single base away.

CDR1 and CDR2 (SGHTA, FQGNSA) derive from the germline V gene. The CDR3 has 17 amino acids, counting the end cysteine and phenylalanine. Only the CDR3 DNA stays, 51 bases, in frame from base 1. Unmatched junction bases come to 15, with V trimmed by 9 bases and J by 3 bases. The thymus tissue came from surgical resects taken out during corrective cardiac surgery. Donors were immunologically healthy infants undergoing open corrective cardiac surgery for congenital heart defects in Finland. Thymocytes were freed from the tissue by mechanical means and kept at -70 degrees C as pellets of roughly 9-33 million cells. Genomic DNA was extracted from frozen cell pellets with a QIAsymphony instrument. The immunoSEQ multiplex PCR assay was used to amplify the TCRB and TCRAD loci from a standardized quantity of quality-controlled genomic DNA. The amplicons spanned the V(D)J region and were long enough to cover the CDR3 and allow V and J genes to be identified. Amplicon sequencing was performed on an Illumina platform through the commercial immunoSEQ service. In the original analysis: Primer bias and sequencing errors were corrected using previously described methods, and TCRAD and TCRB definitions followed the IMGT database. The repertoires were analysed using immunoSEQ Analyzer 3.0 and VDJTools for basic statistics, V/J segment usage, diversity estimates, rarefaction and pairwise overlap. Diversity was estimated with Chao1, ChaoE, Efron-Thisted, Shannon and inverse Simpson indices, and also on datasets down-sampled to the smallest sample. Repertoire overlap was determined by strict matching of CDR3 nucleotide sequence, V gene and J gene, and Jaccard-based multidimensional scaling clustering was applied. TCRdb stores this immuneACCESS table with in-frame sequences only. Part of the clones is absent; in the studies checked, under half of the shortfall reflects unresolved V genes, and no reason is known for the rest. V, J and clone size reflect that table, while D and trimming were determined from the DNA. This sample comprises roughly 120,000 clones, 90% to 95% of them detected only once. The ten largest clones take up around 0.025% of the sample.

The chain links TRBV7-2 with TRBJ2-3; 10 middle bases align to TRBD2. This TCR was sampled from a boy under three years old with a congenital heart defect but otherwise immunologically healthy. The sample consisted of thymus tissue. The sequenced DNA is TGTGCCAGTCAGCGGGGGGGCCTCGTTGGTAGTACAGATACGCAGTATTTT. It translates to CASQRGGLVGSTDTQYF.